The entry below gives a single T cell receptor beta chain sequence along with its context. Going by frequency alone, this clonotype is medium-sized (0.01 to 0.1%); a count is unavailable. Its cognate antigen has yet to be identified. Acute infectious disease was absent in all participants, and all participants were in good physical condition. Live CSF cells for droplet-based sequencing were sorted with a live/dead marker. CSF was obtained by lumbar puncture, and immune cells were pelleted by centrifugation at 300g. CSF samples were inspected for red blood cells, and any blood-contaminated sample was excluded. CSF cells were cryopreserved in freezing medium, frozen overnight at -80 degrees C, and subsequently stored in liquid nitrogen. Before analysis, CSF samples were stored for less than six months. The record originates from a study of CD8 T cells in cerebrospinal fluid in Alzheimer's disease (dated by TCRdb to about 2020). As for the study more broadly: CSF T cell clonal expansion was assessed with two single-cell approaches: plate-based nested PCR sequencing and droplet-based sequencing. The study examined whether cerebrospinal fluid from healthy elderly individuals and from patients with neurodegenerative disease contained clonally expanded T cells. The droplet-based CSF comparison of patients and controls included about 10 healthy controls (almost 11,000 cells) and about 10 patients with MCI or Alzheimer's disease (10,391 cells). A total of around 25 samples were covered by the CSF gene-expression analysis, which included Parkinson's disease patients.

Library preparation used 10x single-cell sequencing. Profiling of CSF cells was done with 10X Genomics single-cell V(D)J and 5' gene-expression libraries. An Illumina NextSeq550 was used to sequence CSF single-cell TCR libraries. On the study's bioinformatics: V(D)J reads were aligned to the vdj-GRCh38 alts ensemble 2.0.0 reference and were analysed with the Cell Ranger vdj pipeline. Clonotypes were defined as cell barcodes sharing the same set of productive CDR3 nucleotide sequences. Clonotype information was added to Seurat v3.0 gene-expression metadata to link clonality with transcriptional profiles. Any CSF cell with more than 1,800 genes, more than 7,500 UMIs or more than 10% mitochondrial reads was removed. CDR3-beta sequences were compared against VDJdb to identify TCRs with known antigen specificity. Clone sharing was examined by network analysis using the R package qgraph, in which only TCRs with complete alpha and beta chains were included. The reads went through TCRdb reprocessing, and each CDR3 protein sequence gets one entry with no DNA. V and J calls and clone size were set by TCRdb, not the authors. In this sample's table one finds 900 to 1,100 distinct CDR3 sequences. The ten largest make up around 7.9% of the sample.

Overall results and qualifications from the work: Only samples with detectable clones (about eleven healthy, 5 MCI, 5 AD, 6 PD) were included in the overall clonality comparison. When data were pooled, most of the 6 Alzheimer's patients but only 1 of 10 healthy subjects had a highly expanded clone, defined as at least 3% of TCRs. In patients with MCI or Alzheimer's disease, the biggest CSF clone accounted for a larger percentage of TCRs than in controls. Finding EBV-specific TCRs in CSF, the authors cautioned, does not establish a causal link between EBV and Alzheimer's disease. The EBV-specific clones were neither the most highly expanded clones nor enriched among patients.

The CDR3, cysteine through phenylalanine, is 15 amino acids long. The DNA is not on file. Reading the germline V gene (reference sequence) gives CDR1 GTSNPN and CDR2 SVGIG. Material: cerebrospinal fluid. This TCR was recovered from a human donor in good health. Rearrangement joined TRBV30 to TRBJ1-5; no DNA is available, so the TRBD1 call from TCRdb remains unchecked. The CDR3 protein sequence reads: CAWSTQGTSNQPQHF.